This TCR beta chain was retrieved from a study of blood T cell repertoires in COVID-19. V was cut by 6 bases and J by 0 bases, with 14 bases left in between. The CDR3 is 16 residues long. The germline V gene encodes CDR1 LNHDA and CDR2 SQIVND (reference sequence). Clones were sequenced by immunoSEQ multiplex PCR, and TCRdb holds only the in-frame ones, with some missing. The sample comprises under 170,000 clones, approximately 80% of which are singletons, and roughly 2.3% rests with the top ten. This receptor was obtained from a man aged 65 to 85 with acute or convalescent COVID-19. The source material was peripheral blood. V usage is TRBV19 and J usage is TRBJ1-4; D is uncertain. The CDR3 DNA sequence: TGTGCCAGTAGCTCACGAGGAACACCAACTAATGAAAAACTGTTTTTT. Amino acids: CASSSRGTPTNEKLFF.